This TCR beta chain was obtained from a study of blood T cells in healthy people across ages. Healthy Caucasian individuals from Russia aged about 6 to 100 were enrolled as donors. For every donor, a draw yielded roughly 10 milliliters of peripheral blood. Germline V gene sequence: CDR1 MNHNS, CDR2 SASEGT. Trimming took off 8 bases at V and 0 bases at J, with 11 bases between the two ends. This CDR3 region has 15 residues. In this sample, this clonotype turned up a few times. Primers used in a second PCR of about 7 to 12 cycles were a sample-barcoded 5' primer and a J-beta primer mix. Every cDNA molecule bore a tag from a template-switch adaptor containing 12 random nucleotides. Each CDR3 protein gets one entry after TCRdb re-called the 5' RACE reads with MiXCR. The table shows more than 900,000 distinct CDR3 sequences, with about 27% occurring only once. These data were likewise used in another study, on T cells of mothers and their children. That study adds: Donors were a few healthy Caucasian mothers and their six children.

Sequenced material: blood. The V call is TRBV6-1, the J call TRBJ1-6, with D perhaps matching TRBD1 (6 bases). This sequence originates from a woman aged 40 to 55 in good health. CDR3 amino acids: CASSPGHSYNSPLHF. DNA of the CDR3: TGTGCCAGCTCTCCGGGACACTCCTATAATTCACCCCTCCACTTT.